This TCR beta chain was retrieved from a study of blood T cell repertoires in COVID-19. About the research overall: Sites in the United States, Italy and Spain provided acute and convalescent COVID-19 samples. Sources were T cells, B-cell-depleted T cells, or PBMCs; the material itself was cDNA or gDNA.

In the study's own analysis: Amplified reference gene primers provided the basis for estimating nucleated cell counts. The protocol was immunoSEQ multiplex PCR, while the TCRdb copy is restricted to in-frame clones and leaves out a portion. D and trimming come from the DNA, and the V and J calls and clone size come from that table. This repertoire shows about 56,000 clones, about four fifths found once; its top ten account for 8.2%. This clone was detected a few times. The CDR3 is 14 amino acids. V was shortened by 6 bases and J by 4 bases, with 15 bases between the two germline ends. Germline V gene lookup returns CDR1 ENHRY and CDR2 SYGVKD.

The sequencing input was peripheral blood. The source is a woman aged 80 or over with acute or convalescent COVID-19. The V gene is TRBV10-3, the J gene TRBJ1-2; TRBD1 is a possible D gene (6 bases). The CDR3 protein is CAIRSGDRTYGYTF. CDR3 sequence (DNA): TGTGCCATCAGGTCAGGGGACCGCACCTATGGCTACACCTTC.